The 21 T cell receptor beta chains below were found in one sample sequenced in a study of blood T cells in healthy people across ages. Sample-barcoded 5' priming and a J-beta primer mix drove a second PCR of 7 to 11 cycles. TCRdb recomputed calls from the 5' RACE reads with MiXCR, one row per CDR3 protein. The profile shows more than 650,000 distinct CDR3 sequences, approximately 22% of them singletons. The sample comprised blood. The receptors were sampled from a man aged 65 to 85 in good health.

DNA for the CDR3: TGCAGTGCTAGAGAAGATGAGCGTTCCTACAATGAGCAGTTCTTC. It encodes CSAREDERSYNEQFF. The chain is built from TRBV20-1 and TRBJ2-1; no firm D call. The germline V and J ends were trimmed by 0 bases and 1 base, with 10 bases remaining between them. In germline, CDR1 is DFQATT, CDR2 SNEGSKA (reference sequence). CDR3 length equals 15 residues.

This clonotype occurred a few times. The DNA of the CDR3 is TGCAGTGCTAGGGACCCAGGGGAAGATTACAATGAGCAGTTCTTC. Its translation is CSARDPGEDYNEQFF. This sequence joins TRBV20-1 and TRBJ2-1; perhaps TRBD1 as D (6 bases). The germline CDR1 and CDR2 sequences are DFQATT and SNEGSKA (reference sequence). Trimming removed 3 bases at V and 4 bases at J, with 16 bases between. The CDR3 has 15 amino acids.

The V gene is TRBV28, the J gene TRBJ2-7; 7 bases line up with TRBD1. Germline CDR1 reads MDHEN; CDR2 reads SYDVKM. The CDR3 is 15 residues long. J lost 0 bases, V lost 8 bases, and 10 bases had no gene match. For the CDR3, the DNA is TGTGCCAGCGCAATTGGGACAGCAGGCTCCTACGAGCAGTACTTC. Protein: CASAIGTAGSYEQYF.

Turning to this clonotype: Here the CDR3 omits its conserved ending phenylalanine or tryptophan, so a read error is the likely source. This CDR3 is CASSLLDPKNTEAFS. In DNA form, the CDR3 reads TGCGCCAGCAGCTTGTTGGACCCGAAGAACACTGAAGCTTTCTCT. This sequence joins TRBV5-1 and TRBJ1-1, with unresolved D. The CDR3 is 15 amino acids. V dropped 1 base and J dropped 1 base, with 11 bases sitting between them. CDR1 is SGHRS, CDR2 YFSETQ, per germline.

The chain joins TRBV29-1 to TRBJ1-2; D is perhaps TRBD1 (5 bases). The CDR3 is 11 amino acids. V lost 6 bases and J lost 6, with 11 bases in between. Germline assignment: CDR1 SQVTM and CDR2 ANQGSEA. CDR3 amino acids: CSVGTDDGYTF. In DNA, the CDR3 is TGCAGCGTGGGGACTGATGATGGCTACACCTTC.

The table lists this clonotype with a few counts. This CDR3 reads CARQRRDRGWNEQFF. Written as DNA, the CDR3 is TGTGCCAGACAGCGCCGGGACAGGGGATGGAATGAGCAGTTCTTC. J is TRBJ2-1 and V is TRBV14, with 10 bases that match TRBD1. The length of the CDR3 is 15 residues. The V gene's germline CDR1 is SGHDN and CDR2 FVKESK. The ends lost 9 bases at V and 7 bases at J; junction bases unmatched: 12.

There are a few counts of this clonotype. The V and J genes are TRBV20-1 and TRBJ2-1, with 9 positions matching TRBD1. The V and J ends lost 3 bases and 6 bases, in that order; junction bases with no gene match: 6. Germline lookup yields CDR1 DFQATT and CDR2 SNEGSKA (reference sequence). The CDR3 is 14 amino acids. The CDR3 DNA follows: TGCAGTGCTAGTTGGGACAGGGAGGGCAATGAGCAGTTCTTC. Its translation: CSASWDREGNEQFF.

In its sample, this clonotype was seen many times. J is TRBJ2-1 and V is TRBV6-1; TRBD2 matches at 7 bases. V was clipped by 7 bases and J by 4 bases; unmatched bases: 10. Germline loops: CDR1 MNHNS, CDR2 SASEGT. The CDR3 totals 15 residues. CDR3: CASNKSGTKYNEQFF. CDR3 coding DNA: TGTGCCAGCAACAAAAGCGGGACTAAGTACAATGAGCAGTTCTTC.

V is TRBV7-9 and J is TRBJ2-1, with TRBD2 matching over 9 bases. CDR1 SEHNR and CDR2 FQNEAQ come from the germline V gene (reference sequence). V gave up 1 base and J gave up 6 bases; unmatched junction bases: 4. The CDR3 sequence is 15 residues long. The CDR3 here is CASSLGASGTNEQFF. Here the CDR3 DNA reads TGTGCCAGCAGCTTAGGTGCTAGCGGGACCAATGAGCAGTTCTTC.

The CDR3 loop is CASSQDLGGLYNEQFF. CDR3 bases: TGCGCCAGCAGCCAAGATCTGGGAGGACTGTACAATGAGCAGTTCTTC. This rearrangement joins TRBV4-1 to TRBJ2-1, with D maybe TRBD2 (6 bases). Germline-derived CDR1 and CDR2 are MGHRA and YSYEKL. V lost 0 bases to trimming and J lost 4 bases, with 13 bases between them. The CDR3 has 16 amino acids.

This chain connects TRBV20-1 to TRBJ2-1; 11 bases line up with TRBD2. This CDR3 has 13 residues. V gave up 3 bases and J gave up 7 bases; unmatched junction bases: 2. Per germline, CDR1 DFQATT and CDR2 SNEGSKA (reference sequence). CDR3 DNA: TGCAGTGCTAGGGGACTAGCGGTTAATGAGCAGTTCTTC. Amino acids: CSARGLAVNEQFF.

The rearrangement links TRBV14 to TRBJ2-1, with 8 bases fitting TRBD2. Germline trimming cut 4 bases from V and 7 bases from J; bases unmatched to any gene: 15. This CDR3 is 17 amino acids long. Germline CDR1 and CDR2: SGHDN and FVKESK. This chain's CDR3 is CASSLKGAGRAVNEQFF. The CDR3 bases are TGTGCCAGCAGCCTAAAGGGTGCCGGGAGGGCGGTGAATGAGCAGTTCTTC. Together with reference TRBV14 and TRBJ2-1, the CDR3 gives the full variable domain: EAGVTQFPSHSVIEKGQTVTLRCDPISGHDNLYWYRRVMGKEIKFLLHFVKESKQDESGMPNNRFLAERTGGTYSTLKVQPAELEDSGVYFCASSLKGAGRAVNEQFFGPGTRLTVL.

There are a few counts of this clonotype. This sequence joins TRBV7-2 and TRBJ2-4, with D possibly being TRBD1 (6 bases). CDR1 and CDR2 from the germline V gene are SGHTA and FQGNSA. Trimming pared 4 bases from V and 4 bases from J, leaving 14 bases between. The CDR3 has 15 residues. The CDR3 region is CASSSLGADKNIQYF. The CDR3 region has the DNA TGTGCCAGCAGCTCGCTGGGGGCTGATAAAAACATTCAGTACTTC.

This clonotype appeared a few times. CDR3 sequence: CASSQEFPGAPNEKLFF. Written as DNA, the CDR3 is TGTGCCAGCAGCCAAGAATTTCCAGGGGCTCCCAATGAAAAACTGTTTTTT. The rearrangement joins TRBV14 to TRBJ1-4; D is possibly TRBD1 (6 bases). This CDR3 comprises 17 residues. CDR1 SGHDN and CDR2 FVKESK come from the germline V gene. The V gene lost 0 bases and the J gene lost 5 bases, with 16 bases spanning the gap. Full variable domain (outside the CDR3, taken from reference TRBV14 and TRBJ1-4): EAGVTQFPSHSVIEKGQTVTLRCDPISGHDNLYWYRRVMGKEIKFLLHFVKESKQDESGMPNNRFLAERTGGTYSTLKVQPAELEDSGVYFCASSQEFPGAPNEKLFFGSGTQLSVL.

This clonotype showed up just a few times. The chain employs TRBV6-1 and TRBJ2-5; the match to TRBD1 covers 8 bases. Germline assignment: CDR1 MNHNS and CDR2 SASEGT. CDR3 length equals 14 residues. V lost 2 bases, J lost 5 bases, and 4 bases stayed unmatched. The DNA for the CDR3 is TGTGCCAGCAGTGAACAGGGGGCTAGTGAGACCCAGTACTTC. Encoded protein: CASSEQGASETQYF.

This clonotype was detected a few times. The chain uses TRBV20-1 and TRBJ2-3; a weak D match, TRBD1 (6 bases). Trimming removed 4 bases at V and 4 bases at J, with 9 bases between. The V gene's germline CDR1 is DFQATT and CDR2 SNEGSKA (reference sequence). The CDR3 spans 12 residues. CDR3 DNA sequence: TGCAGTGCTAAGGGGGAAGCAGATACGCAGTATTTT. Amino acids: CSAKGEADTQYF.

This clonotype was detected only a few times. This chain connects TRBV7-2 to TRBJ1-2, with D possibly matching TRBD1 (6 bases). This CDR3 has 14 residues. Germline V gene sequence: CDR1 SGHTA, CDR2 FQGNSA. V lost 0 bases and J 8 bases, leaving 13 bases between the germline ends. CDR3 sequence: CASSLAGQSGGYTF. In DNA, the CDR3 is TGTGCCAGCAGCTTAGCTGGACAGTCGGGAGGCTACACCTTC.

This clonotype showed up just a few times. The chain combines TRBV5-1 with TRBJ1-1, with D possibly TRBD1 on 5 matching bases. From germline, CDR1 is SGHRS and CDR2 YFSETQ. V was shortened by 4 bases and J by 8 bases, with 15 bases between the two germline ends. This CDR3 has 13 residues. The CDR3 nucleotides are TGCGCCAGCAGCCCCCAGGGACGAGCGGAAGCTTTCTTT. Encoded protein: CASSPQGRAEAFF.

There are many counts of this clonotype. The chain is built from TRBV12-3 or TRBV12-4 and TRBJ1-2; D may be TRBD1 (5 bases). This CDR3 region has 13 residues. Deletions cut 2 bases from V and 4 bases from J, with 8 bases between. CDR3 in DNA: TGTGCCAGCAGTTTAAGAGGGGTCTATGGCTACACCTTC. It encodes CASSLRGVYGYTF.

V and J are TRBV3-1 and TRBJ2-5; D not certain. This CDR3 has 13 residues. The germline V gene encodes CDR1 LGHDT and CDR2 YNNKEL (reference sequence). V lost 4 bases, J lost 4 bases, and 10 bases lay in between. DNA for the CDR3: TGTGCCAGCAGCCGCAACTCTCGAGAGACCCAGTACTTC. It is translated as CASSRNSRETQYF.

This clonotype was observed a handful of times. The rearrangement links TRBV11-2 to TRBJ1-6; D not resolved. Germline-derived CDR1 and CDR2 are SGHAT and FQNNGV. The CDR3 length is 14 residues. The V end was cut by 6 bases, the J end by 3 bases, with 9 bases between. DNA of the CDR3: TGTGCCAGCAGATCAGGTTTCTATAATTCACCCCTCCACTTT. Amino acid sequence: CASRSGFYNSPLHF.